This T cell receptor beta chain was sequenced for a study of blood T cells in healthy people across ages. Primers used in a second PCR of roughly 6 to 11 cycles were a sample-barcoded 5' primer and a J-beta primer mix. TCRdb reanalysed the 5' RACE reads using MiXCR and keeps one entry per CDR3 protein. This table holds 790,000 or so distinct CDR3 sequences, about 56% found once. The V gene end was trimmed by 5 bases and the J gene end by 9 bases; junction bases not matched to a gene: 10. Germline values: CDR1 PRHDT, CDR2 FYEKMQ (reference sequence). This CDR3 has 15 residues. The V and J genes are TRBV13 and TRBJ2-1; 10 bases line up with TRBD2. Sample: blood. This TCR derives from a middle-aged man in good health. CDR3 bases: TGTGCCAGCAGCATAAGAGCGGGGGGGCTCGGTGAGCAGTTCTTC. Residues: CASSIRAGGLGEQFF.